The entry that follows covers one TCR beta chain sequence. The sample is drawn from a study of blood T cell repertoires in COVID-19. Study details: Material from acute and convalescent COVID-19 was sourced from the United States, Italy and Spain. PBMCs, B-cell-depleted T cells, or T cells were the source of the cDNA or gDNA that made up the material.

Germline CDR1 is SGDLS and CDR2 is YYNGEE. The V gene end was trimmed by 0 bases and the J gene end by 5 bases; junction bases not matched to a gene: 4. The length of the CDR3 is 14 residues. Original methodology: It was from reference gene primer amplification that nucleated cell counts were estimated. Sequenced by immunoSEQ multiplex PCR; TCRdb stores in-frame clones only, minus some. Clonal size and the V and J genes are those of that table, whereas D and trimming came from the DNA. The sample has under 200,000 clones, 82% seen once; the top ten hold more than 5%. The sample was peripheral blood. This TCR was sampled from a woman aged 25 to 45 with acute or convalescent COVID-19. The genes are TRBV9 and TRBJ1-1; TRBD1 aligns across 7 bases. The DNA for the CDR3 is TGTGCCAGCAGCGTAGGAGGGGGCAGGACTGAAGCTTTCTTT. Its translation: CASSVGGGRTEAFF.